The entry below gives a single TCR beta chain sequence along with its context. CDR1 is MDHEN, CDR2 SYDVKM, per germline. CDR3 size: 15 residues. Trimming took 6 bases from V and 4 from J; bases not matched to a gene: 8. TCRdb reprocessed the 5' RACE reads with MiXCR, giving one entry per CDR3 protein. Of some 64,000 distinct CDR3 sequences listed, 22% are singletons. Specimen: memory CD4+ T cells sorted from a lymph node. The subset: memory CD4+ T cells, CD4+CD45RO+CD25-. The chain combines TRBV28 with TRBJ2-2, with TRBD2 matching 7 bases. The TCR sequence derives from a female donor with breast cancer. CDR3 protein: CASSLSGRSTGELFF. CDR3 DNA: TGTGCCAGCAGCCTTAGCGGGCGGTCCACCGGGGAGCTGTTTTTT.